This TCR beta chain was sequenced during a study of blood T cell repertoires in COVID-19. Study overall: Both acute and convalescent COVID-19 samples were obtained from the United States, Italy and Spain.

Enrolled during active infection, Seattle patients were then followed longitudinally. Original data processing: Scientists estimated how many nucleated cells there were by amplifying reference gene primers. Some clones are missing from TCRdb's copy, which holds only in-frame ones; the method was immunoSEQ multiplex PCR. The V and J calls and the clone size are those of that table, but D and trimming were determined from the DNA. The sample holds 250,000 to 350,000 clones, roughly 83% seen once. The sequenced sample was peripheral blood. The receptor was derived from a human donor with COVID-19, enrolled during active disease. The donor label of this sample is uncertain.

The CDR3 DNA follows: TGTGCCAGCTCACCAAGGACAGGGAACACTGAAGCTTTCTTT. Its protein is CASSPRTGNTEAFF. The genes are TRBV18 and TRBJ1-1; 7 bases match TRBD1. Trimming cost V 2 bases and J 1 base; bases outside gene matches: 1. The germline CDR1 and CDR2 sequences are KGHSH and LQKENI. CDR3 size: 14 residues. Complete variable domain (other parts from reference TRBV18 and TRBJ1-1): NAGVMQNPRHLVRRRGQEARLRCSPMKGHSHVYWYRQLPEEGLKFMVYLQKENIIDESGMPKERFSAEFPKEGPSILRIQQVVRGDSAAYFCASSPRTGNTEAFFGQGTRLTVV.